The clone carrying this T cell receptor (beta chain) has a handful of counts. Its antigen is currently unknown. The CDR3 extends over 14 amino acids. Germline V gives CDR1 MNHEY, CDR2 SVGEGT. V was trimmed by 4 bases and J by 8 bases, leaving 15 bases between them. The data stem from a study of T cell repertoires in cytomegalovirus infection. Study-wide results and limits: CMV-specific TCR beta clonotypes restricted by HLA-C dominated the ex vivo response.

TCRdb independently ran MiXCR on the reads; one entry per CDR3 protein. The data contain approximately 730,000 distinct CDR3 sequences, about 29% of them singletons. Specimen: cultured CD8+ T cells from PBMCs, collected from culture after CMV antigen stimulation. This chain joins TRBV6-2 or TRBV6-3 and TRBJ2-1, with D maybe TRBD2 (6 bases). The sequence was obtained from a human donor in good health (CMV status not recorded). Some clones in this sample may be carry-over from other donors' samples. CDR3: CASSFFGGGDEQFF. CDR3 DNA: TGTGCCAGCAGTTTTTTCGGGGGTGGCGATGAGCAGTTCTTC.